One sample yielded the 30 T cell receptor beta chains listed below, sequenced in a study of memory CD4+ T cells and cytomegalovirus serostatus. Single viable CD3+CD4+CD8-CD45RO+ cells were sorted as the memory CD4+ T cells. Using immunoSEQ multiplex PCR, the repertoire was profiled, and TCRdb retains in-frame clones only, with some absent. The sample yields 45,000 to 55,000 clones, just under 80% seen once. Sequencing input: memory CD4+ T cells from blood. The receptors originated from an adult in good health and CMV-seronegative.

The DNA for the CDR3 is TGTGCCAGCAGCATAGAGACGGGCACTGAAGCTTTCTTT. This encodes CASSIETGTEAFF. This chain joins TRBV2 and TRBJ1-1; no clear D gene. This CDR3 is built from 13 residues. Germline CDR1 is SNHLY and CDR2 is FYNNEI. V was trimmed by 6 bases and J by 4 bases, leaving 12 bases between them. The entire variable domain, with the rest obtained from reference TRBV2 and TRBJ1-1, is as follows: EPEVTQTPSHQVTQMGQEVILRCVPISNHLYFYWYRQILGQKVEFLVSFYNNEISEKSEIFDDQFSVERPDGSNFTLKIRSTKLEDSAMYFCASSIETGTEAFFGQGTRLTVV.

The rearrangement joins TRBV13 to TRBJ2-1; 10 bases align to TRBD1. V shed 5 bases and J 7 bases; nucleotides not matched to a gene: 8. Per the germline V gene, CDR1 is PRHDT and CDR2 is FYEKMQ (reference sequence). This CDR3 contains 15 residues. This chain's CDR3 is CASSGRDRGSNEQFF. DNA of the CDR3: TGTGCCAGCAGCGGCCGGGACAGGGGAAGTAATGAGCAGTTCTTC.

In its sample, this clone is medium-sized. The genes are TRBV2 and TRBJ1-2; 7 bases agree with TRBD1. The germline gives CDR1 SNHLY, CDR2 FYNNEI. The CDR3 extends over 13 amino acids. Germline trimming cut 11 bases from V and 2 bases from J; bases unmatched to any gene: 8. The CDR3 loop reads CAGKRGPNYGYTF. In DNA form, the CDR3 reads TGTGCCGGCAAAAGGGGGCCCAACTATGGCTACACCTTC. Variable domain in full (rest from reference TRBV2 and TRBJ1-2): EPEVTQTPSHQVTQMGQEVILRCVPISNHLYFYWYRQILGQKVEFLVSFYNNEISEKSEIFDDQFSVERPDGSNFTLKIRSTKLEDSAMYFCAGKRGPNYGYTFGSGTRLTVV.

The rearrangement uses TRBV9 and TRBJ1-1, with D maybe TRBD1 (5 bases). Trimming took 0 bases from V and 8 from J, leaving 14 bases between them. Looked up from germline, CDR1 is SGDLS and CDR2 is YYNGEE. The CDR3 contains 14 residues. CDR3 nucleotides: TGTGCCAGCAGCGTAGTCTTGGGACCCTCGGAAGCTTTCTTT. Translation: CASSVVLGPSEAFF. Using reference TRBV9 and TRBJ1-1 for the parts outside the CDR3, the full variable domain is DSGVTQTPKHLITATGQRVTLRCSPRSGDLSVYWYQQSLDQGLQFLIQYYNGEERAKGNILERFSAQQFPDLHSELNLSSLELGDSALYFCASSVVLGPSEAFFGQGTRLTVV.

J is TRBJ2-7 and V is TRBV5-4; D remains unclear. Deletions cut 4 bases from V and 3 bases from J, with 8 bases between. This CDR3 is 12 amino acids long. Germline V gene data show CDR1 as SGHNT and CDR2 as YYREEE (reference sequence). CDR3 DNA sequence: TGTGCCAGCAGCCCCGATAACTACGAGCAGTACTTC. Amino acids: CASSPDNYEQYF.

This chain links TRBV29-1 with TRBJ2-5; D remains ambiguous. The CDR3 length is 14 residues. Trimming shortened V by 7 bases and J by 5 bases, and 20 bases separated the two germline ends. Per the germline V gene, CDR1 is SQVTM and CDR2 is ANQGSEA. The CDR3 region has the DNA TGCAGCGCCCAGGACCCCGGCCCTCGGGAGACCCAGTACTTC. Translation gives CSAQDPGPRETQYF.

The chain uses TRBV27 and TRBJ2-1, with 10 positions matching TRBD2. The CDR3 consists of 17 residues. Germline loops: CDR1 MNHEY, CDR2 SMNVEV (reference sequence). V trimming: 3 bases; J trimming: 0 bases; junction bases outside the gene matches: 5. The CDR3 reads CASSFPSGSSSYNEQFF. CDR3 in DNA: TGTGCCAGCAGTTTTCCTAGCGGGAGTAGCTCCTACAATGAGCAGTTCTTC.

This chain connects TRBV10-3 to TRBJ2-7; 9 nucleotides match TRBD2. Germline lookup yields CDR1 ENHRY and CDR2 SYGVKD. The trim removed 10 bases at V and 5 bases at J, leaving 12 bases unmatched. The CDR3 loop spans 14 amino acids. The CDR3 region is CATNKAGGSDEQYF. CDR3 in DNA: TGTGCCACCAATAAAGCGGGAGGATCTGACGAGCAGTACTTC.

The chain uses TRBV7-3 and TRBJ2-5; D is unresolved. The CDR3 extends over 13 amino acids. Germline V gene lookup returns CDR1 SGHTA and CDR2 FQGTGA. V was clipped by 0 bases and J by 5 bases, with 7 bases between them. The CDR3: CASSLTFGETQYF. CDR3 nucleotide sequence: TGTGCCAGCAGCTTAACGTTTGGGGAGACCCAGTACTTC.

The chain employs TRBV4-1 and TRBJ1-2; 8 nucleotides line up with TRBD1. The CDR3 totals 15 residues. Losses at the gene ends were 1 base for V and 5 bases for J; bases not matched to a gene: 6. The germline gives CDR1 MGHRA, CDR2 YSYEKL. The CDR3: CASSQGTRTGYGYTF. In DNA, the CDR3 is TGCGCCAGCAGCCAAGGAACCCGGACAGGGTATGGCTACACCTTC.

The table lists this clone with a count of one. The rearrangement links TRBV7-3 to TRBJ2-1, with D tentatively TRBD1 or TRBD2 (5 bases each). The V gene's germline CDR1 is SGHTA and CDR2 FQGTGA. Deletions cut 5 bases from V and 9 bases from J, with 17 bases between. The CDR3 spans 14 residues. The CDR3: CASSPIGGAVEQFF. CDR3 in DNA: TGTGCCAGCAGCCCCATTGGGGGAGCGGTTGAGCAGTTCTTC. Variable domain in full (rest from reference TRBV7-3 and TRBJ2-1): GAGVSQTPSNKVTEKGKYVELRCDPISGHTALYWYRQSLGQGPEFLIYFQGTGAADDSGLPNDRFFAVRPEGSVSTLKIQRTERGDSAVYLCASSPIGGAVEQFFGPGTRLTVL.

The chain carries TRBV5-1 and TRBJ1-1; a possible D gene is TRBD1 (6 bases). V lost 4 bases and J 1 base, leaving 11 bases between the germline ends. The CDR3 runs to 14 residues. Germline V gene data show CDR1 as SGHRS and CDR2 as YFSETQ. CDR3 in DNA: TGCGCCAGCAGCGACGGACAGCCGAACACTGAAGCTTTCTTT. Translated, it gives CASSDGQPNTEAFF.

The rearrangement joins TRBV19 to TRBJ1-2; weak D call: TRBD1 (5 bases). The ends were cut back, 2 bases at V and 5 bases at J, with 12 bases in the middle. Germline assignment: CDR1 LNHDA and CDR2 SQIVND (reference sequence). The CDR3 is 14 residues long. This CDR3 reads CASSIMGPAYGYTF. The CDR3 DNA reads TGTGCCAGTAGTATAATGGGACCGGCATATGGCTACACCTTC. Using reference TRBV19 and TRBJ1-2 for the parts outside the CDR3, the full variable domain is DGGITQSPKYLFRKEGQNVTLSCEQNLNHDAMYWYRQDPGQGLRLIYYSQIVNDFQKGDIAEGYSVSREKKESFPLTVTSAQKNPTAFYLCASSIMGPAYGYTFGSGTRLTVV.

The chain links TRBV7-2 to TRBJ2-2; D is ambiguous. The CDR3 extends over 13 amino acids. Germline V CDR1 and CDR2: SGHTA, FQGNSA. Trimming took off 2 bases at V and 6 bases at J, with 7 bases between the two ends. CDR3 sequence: CASSLYIAGELFF. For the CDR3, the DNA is TGTGCCAGCAGCTTATACATTGCCGGGGAGCTGTTTTTT.

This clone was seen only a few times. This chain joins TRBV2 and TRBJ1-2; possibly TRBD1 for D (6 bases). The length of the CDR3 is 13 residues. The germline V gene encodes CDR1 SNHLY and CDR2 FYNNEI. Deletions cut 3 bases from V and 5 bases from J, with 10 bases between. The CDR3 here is CASSDDRQYGYTF. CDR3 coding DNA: TGTGCCAGCAGTGACGACAGGCAATATGGCTACACCTTC.

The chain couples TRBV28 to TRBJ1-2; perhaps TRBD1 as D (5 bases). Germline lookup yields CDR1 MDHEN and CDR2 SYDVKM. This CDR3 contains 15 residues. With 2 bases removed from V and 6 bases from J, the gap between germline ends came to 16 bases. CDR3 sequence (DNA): TGTGCCAGCAGTTTACCGGGGGGTGGATTTCATGGCTACACCTTC. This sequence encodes CASSLPGGGFHGYTF.

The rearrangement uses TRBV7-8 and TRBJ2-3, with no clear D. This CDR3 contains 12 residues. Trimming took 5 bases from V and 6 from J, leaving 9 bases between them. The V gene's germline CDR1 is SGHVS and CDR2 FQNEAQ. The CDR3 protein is CASSVGFDTQYF. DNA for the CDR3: TGTGCCAGCAGCGTGGGTTTCGATACGCAGTATTTT. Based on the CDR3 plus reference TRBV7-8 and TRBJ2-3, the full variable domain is GAGVSQSPRYKVAKRGQDVALRCDPISGHVSLFWYQQALGQGPEFLTYFQNEAQLDKSGLPSDRFFAERPEGSVSTLKIQRTQQEDSAVYLCASSVGFDTQYFGPGTRLTVL.

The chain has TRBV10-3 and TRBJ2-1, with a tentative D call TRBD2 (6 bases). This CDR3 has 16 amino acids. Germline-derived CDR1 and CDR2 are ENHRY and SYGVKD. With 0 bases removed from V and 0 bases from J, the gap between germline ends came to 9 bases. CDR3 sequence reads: CAISESTGSSYNEQFF. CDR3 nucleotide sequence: TGTGCCATCAGTGAGTCGACCGGGAGCTCCTACAATGAGCAGTTCTTC.

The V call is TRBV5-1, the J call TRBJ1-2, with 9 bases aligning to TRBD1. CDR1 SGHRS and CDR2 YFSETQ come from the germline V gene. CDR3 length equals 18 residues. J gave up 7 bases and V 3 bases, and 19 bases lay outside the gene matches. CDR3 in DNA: TGCGCCAGCAGCTCCGCTCGTCGGGATATACAGGGGGCGGGTGGCTACACCTTC. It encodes CASSSARRDIQGAGGYTF.

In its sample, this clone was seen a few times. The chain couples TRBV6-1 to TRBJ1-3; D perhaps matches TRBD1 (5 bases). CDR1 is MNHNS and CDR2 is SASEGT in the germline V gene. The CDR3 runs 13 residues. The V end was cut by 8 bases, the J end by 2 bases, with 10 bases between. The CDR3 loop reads CASGMGAGNTIYF. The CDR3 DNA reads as TGTGCCAGCGGTATGGGGGCTGGAAACACCATATATTTT.

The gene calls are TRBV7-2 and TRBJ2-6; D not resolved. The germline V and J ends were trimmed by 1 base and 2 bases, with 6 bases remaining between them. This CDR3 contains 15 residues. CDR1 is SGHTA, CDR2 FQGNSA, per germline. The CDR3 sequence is CASSLDGAGANVLTF. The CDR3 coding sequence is TGTGCCAGCAGCTTAGATGGGGCTGGGGCCAACGTCCTGACTTTC.

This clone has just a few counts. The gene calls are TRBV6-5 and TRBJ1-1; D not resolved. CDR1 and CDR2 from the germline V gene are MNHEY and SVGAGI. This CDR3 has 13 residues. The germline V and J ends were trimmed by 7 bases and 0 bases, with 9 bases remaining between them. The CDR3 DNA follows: TGTGCCAGCACTGGACTCCTGAACACTGAAGCTTTCTTT. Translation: CASTGLLNTEAFF.

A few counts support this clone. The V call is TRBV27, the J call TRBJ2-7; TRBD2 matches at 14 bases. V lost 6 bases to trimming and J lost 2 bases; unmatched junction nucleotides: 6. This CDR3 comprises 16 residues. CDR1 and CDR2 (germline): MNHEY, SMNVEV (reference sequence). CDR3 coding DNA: TGTGCCAGCAGCAAGACTAGCGGGAGGGCAACCTACGAGCAGTACTTC. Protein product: CASSKTSGRATYEQYF.

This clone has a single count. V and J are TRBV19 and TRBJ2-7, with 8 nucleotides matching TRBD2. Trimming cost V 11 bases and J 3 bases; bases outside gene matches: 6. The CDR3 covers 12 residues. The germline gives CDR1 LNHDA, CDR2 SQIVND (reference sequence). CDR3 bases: TGTGCCTCTGCGGGGGGCCGCTACGAGCAGTACTTC. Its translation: CASAGGRYEQYF.

DNA for the CDR3: TGTGCCAGCAGTGAAGGTCCCCTGGGACTAGCCGGTGGTGAGCAGTTCTTC. It yields the protein CASSEGPLGLAGGEQFF. The chain joins TRBV6-1 to TRBJ2-1, with TRBD2 identical over 9 bases. V shed 1 base, J shed 9 bases, and the junction held 13 bases outside the gene matches. The germline CDR1 and CDR2 sequences are MNHNS and SASEGT. The CDR3 sequence is 17 residues long.

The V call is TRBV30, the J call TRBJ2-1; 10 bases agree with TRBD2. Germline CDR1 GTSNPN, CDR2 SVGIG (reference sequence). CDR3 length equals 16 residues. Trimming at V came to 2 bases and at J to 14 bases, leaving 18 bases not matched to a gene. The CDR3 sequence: CAWSPGTSARLDLKFF. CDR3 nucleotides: TGTGCCTGGAGTCCCGGGACTAGCGCCCGGTTGGATTTGAAGTTCTTC.

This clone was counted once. CDR3 sequence reads: CASSDTRQGQEQYF. The CDR3 DNA follows: TGTGCCAGCAGCGATACACGACAGGGACAAGAGCAGTACTTC. The chain uses TRBV7-8 and TRBJ2-7, with TRBD1 matching 7 bases. The CDR3 length is 14 residues. Looked up from germline, CDR1 is SGHVS and CDR2 is FQNEAQ. V trimming: 5 bases; J trimming: 7 bases; junction bases outside the gene matches: 11.

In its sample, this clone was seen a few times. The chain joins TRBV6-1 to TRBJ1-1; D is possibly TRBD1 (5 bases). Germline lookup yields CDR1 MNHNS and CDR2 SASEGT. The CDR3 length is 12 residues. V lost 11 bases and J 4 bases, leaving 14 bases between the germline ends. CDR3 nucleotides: TGTGCCTCAAGGGCCGGGGGCACTGAAGCTTTCTTT. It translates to CASRAGGTEAFF.

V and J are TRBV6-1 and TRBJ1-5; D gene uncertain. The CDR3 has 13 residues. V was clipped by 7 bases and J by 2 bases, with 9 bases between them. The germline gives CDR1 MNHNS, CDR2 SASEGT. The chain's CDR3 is CASTAGRNQPQHF. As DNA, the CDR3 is TGTGCCAGCACTGCAGGCCGCAATCAGCCCCAGCATTTT.

DNA of the CDR3: TGTGCCAGCAGCCCCCCCGGGGCGCGGGCCTCCTACGAGCAGTACTTC. It translates to CASSPPGARASYEQYF. This chain links TRBV14 with TRBJ2-7; D possibly uses TRBD1 or TRBD2 (5 bases each). The germline CDR1 and CDR2 sequences are SGHDN and FVKESK. Trimming pared 4 bases from V and 0 bases from J, leaving 16 bases between. The CDR3 has 16 amino acids.